A selection of T cell receptor beta chains follows, all from one sample in a study of CD8 T cells in ankylosing spondylitis. TCRdb reprocessed the 5' RACE reads with MiXCR, giving one entry per CDR3 protein. The table includes approximately 250,000 distinct CDR3 sequences, about 24% detected once. Material for sequencing was blood, either unsorted or a sorted T cell fraction (not recorded which). These receptors were taken from a male donor with ankylosing spondylitis or in good health (not recorded which). Each CDR3 is given without its conserved first and last residue.

v_call cdr3_aa
TRBV20-1 SARGDLADTQY
TRBV12-3/TRBV12-4 ASSPHLMAGELF
TRBV7-9 ASSSPKNTEAF
TRBV25-1 ASSEWGGRDTEAF
TRBV6-6 ASKWDRAGEQY
TRBV6-5 ASSYSGTGPYEQY
TRBV9 ASSPRQGDKNIQY
TRBV20-1 CARDGGRGSSYNEQF
TRBV27 ASSQFSDEQF
TRBV20-1 SARGRTGSFPDTQY
TRBV7-8 ASTSRGGVTGELF
TRBV20-1 SARDDRGLGETQY
TRBV20-1 SARDVAGENIQY
TRBV6-1 ASSRDLRIEQF
TRBV6-1 ASSRGPRGEQY
TRBV20-1 SARDVALGGGALDTQY
TRBV12-3/TRBV12-4 ASRYLGYEQY
TRBV10-3 AISAGGLAYEQY
TRBV20-1 SASMEGFLSEQY
TRBV5-5 ATSYLGVETQY
TRBV6-1 ASSAGGENTGELF
TRBV2 ASRGGGNLQETQY